A selection of T cell receptor beta chains follows, all from one sample in a study of blood T cell repertoires in COVID-19. The protocol was immunoSEQ multiplex PCR, while the TCRdb copy is restricted to in-frame clones and leaves out a portion. Of 130,000 to 150,000 clones in the sample, around 81% were seen once. Material: peripheral blood. These TCRs come from a man in his 60s with active or convalescent COVID-19. Both conserved end residues are part of each CDR3. The D gene is left open where the match is weak. Clone sizes are given selectively: once, few, many, or a class where the clone is expanded.

cdr3_length	clone_size	v_call	d_call	j_call	cdr3_nt	cdr3_aa
16	.	TRBV7-9	TRBD2	TRBJ2-1	TGTGCCAGCAGCTTCGGACTAGCGGGAGGCTCTGATGAGCAGTTCTTC	CASSFGLAGGSDEQFF
13	.	TRBV11-2	.	TRBJ1-1	TGTGCCAGCAGCTTGCGGGCCGACACTGAAGCTTTCTTT	CASSLRADTEAFF
16	.	TRBV7-8	.	TRBJ2-2	TGTGCCAGCAGCCCCATTGGGGCTCCGAACACCGGGGAGCTGTTTTTT	CASSPIGAPNTGELFF
19	.	TRBV6-2/TRBV6-3	TRBD2	TRBJ2-7	TGTGCCAGCAGTTACGTGGGACTAGCGGGAGGGCCTCTACGCAACGAGCAGTACTTC	CASSYVGLAGGPLRNEQYF
17	.	TRBV28	.	TRBJ1-2	TGTGCCAGCAGTTTCTCAGACACCAACCCTGGGAACTATGGCTACACCTTC	CASSFSDTNPGNYGYTF
15	.	TRBV4-1	.	TRBJ1-1	TGCGCCAGCAGCCAAGGCCAAGGGGGTGGCACTGAAGCTTTCTTT	CASSQGQGGGTEAFF
12	.	TRBV7-2	.	TRBJ2-4	TGTGCCAGCACCCCAAGCGAAAACATTCAGTACTTC	CASTPSENIQYF
14	.	TRBV6-6	TRBD1	TRBJ1-5	TGTGCCAGCAGGGACTACAGGGGGACGCAGCCCCAGCATTTT	CASRDYRGTQPQHF
16	.	TRBV7-9	.	TRBJ2-3	TGTGCCAGCAGCTTAGCTCCCCAGGGTGGGAGGGATACGCAGTATTTT	CASSLAPQGGRDTQYF
12	once	TRBV19	.	TRBJ2-7	TGTGCCAGTAGTAAACAGGACTACGAGCAGTACTTC	CASSKQDYEQYF
12	.	TRBV2	TRBD2	TRBJ2-3	TGTGCCAGCAGGGGACTATGGGATACGCAGTATTTT	CASRGLWDTQYF
17	.	TRBV7-3	TRBD2	TRBJ2-1	TGTGCCAGCAGCCCCCCCGGGGTAGCGGGCTCCTACAATGAGCAGTTCTTC	CASSPPGVAGSYNEQFF
18	.	TRBV9	TRBD1	TRBJ1-3	TGTGCCAGCAGCGTAGTTACAGGGACAGGGGACTCTGGAAACACCATATATTTT	CASSVVTGTGDSGNTIYF
20	few	TRBV5-5	TRBD2	TRBJ2-5	TGTGCCAGCAGCTTCCCCCGGGTAGGGACTAGCGGGAGCCACCCAGAGACCCAGTACTTC	CASSFPRVGTSGSHPETQYF
18	.	TRBV19	TRBD1	TRBJ1-5	TGTGCCAGTACCTCGGGGACAGCCTTAGCCAGGGGTAATCAGCCCCAGCATTTT	CASTSGTALARGNQPQHF
15	.	TRBV7-2	.	TRBJ2-7	TGTGCCAGCAGCTTAGGGGCTCTATCCTCCTACGAGCAGTACTTC	CASSLGALSSYEQYF
17	.	TRBV12-5	TRBD1	TRBJ1-1	TGTGCTAGTGGTTTGTCCCAGGGGGCGAACGTGAACACTGAAGCTTTCTTT	CASGLSQGANVNTEAFF
15	.	TRBV19	TRBD2	TRBJ2-1	TGTGCCAGTAGTATTTTGGCTAGCGGGATCAATGAGCAGTTCTTC	CASSILASGINEQFF
13	few	TRBV13	TRBD1	TRBJ1-2	TGTGCCAGCAGCACACGGACAGGGGCTGGCTACACCTTC	CASSTRTGAGYTF
14	.	TRBV19	TRBD1	TRBJ1-1	TGTGCCAGTACCTTTGGAACAGGGGGTGCTGAAGCTTTCTTT	CASTFGTGGAEAFF
14	.	TRBV5-1	TRBD2	TRBJ2-3	TGCGCCAGCAGCCCACTGGGCGGGGGAGATACGCAGTATTTT	CASSPLGGGDTQYF
17	.	TRBV27	.	TRBJ1-5	TGTGCCAGCAGTCCGCGCGAGTTGGTCGGTGGCAATCAGCCCCAGCATTTT	CASSPRELVGGNQPQHF
12	.	TRBV30	.	TRBJ1-5	TGTGCCTGGAGTGGAACAAATCAGCCCCAGCATTTT	CAWSGTNQPQHF
13	medium-sized	TRBV7-6	.	TRBJ1-4	TGTGCCAGCAGCGAAGGATCAGGGGAAAAACTGTTTTTT	CASSEGSGEKLFF
13	.	TRBV7-2	.	TRBJ2-7	TGTGCCAGCAGCTTAGCGCCGGGCTACGAGCAGTACTTC	CASSLAPGYEQYF
16	.	TRBV7-9	TRBD1	TRBJ1-3	TGTGCCAGCAGCTTAGGGGCGACAGGGGGCCTCAACACCATATATTTT	CASSLGATGGLNTIYF
15	few	TRBV7-9	.	TRBJ2-1	TGTGCCAGCAGCTTAGGGGAGTACGCCTACAATGAGCAGTTCTTC	CASSLGEYAYNEQFF
16	.	TRBV7-2	TRBD1	TRBJ1-4	TGTGCCAGCAGCCTACAGGGGCAGGGCACTAATGAAAAACTGTTTTTT	CASSLQGQGTNEKLFF
13	once	TRBV6-5	.	TRBJ1-6	TGTGCCAGCAGTTCCACCAGGAATTCACCCCTCCACTTT	CASSSTRNSPLHF
15	.	TRBV7-2	TRBD2	TRBJ2-5	TGTGCCAGCAGCTTAGGGGCTAGCGGGACGGAGACCCAGTACTTC	CASSLGASGTETQYF
15	.	TRBV6-5	.	TRBJ1-1	TGTGCCAGCACTCTGAAAATGGGGAGTGGAACTGAAGCTTTCTTT	CASTLKMGSGTEAFF
14	once	TRBV7-3	.	TRBJ2-1	TGTGCCAGCAGCTTAGACAGCGCCTACAATGAGCAGTTCTTC	CASSLDSAYNEQFF
13	.	TRBV21-1	.	TRBJ1-4	TGTGCCAGCAGGGGACAGGGTAATGAAAAACTGTTTTTT	CASRGQGNEKLFF
15	.	TRBV27	.	TRBJ2-5	TGTGCCAGCAGTCCCGGACCGCCTCCGGGGAGGACCCAGTACTTC	CASSPGPPPGRTQYF
14	.	TRBV6-6	.	TRBJ2-7	TGTGCCAGCAGTTACGGTCAGAACTCCTACGAGCAGTACTTC	CASSYGQNSYEQYF
15	.	TRBV7-2	TRBD1	TRBJ1-5	TGTGCCAGCAGCTTAGGCAGGGGGAGGAGGCAGCCCCAGCATTTT	CASSLGRGRRQPQHF
16	.	TRBV7-8	.	TRBJ1-5	TGTGCCAGCAGCCTTCTTTTGGGGGCTATCAATCAGCCCCAGCATTTT	CASSLLLGAINQPQHF
14	.	TRBV29-1	.	TRBJ2-1	TGCAGCGTTGGAGGGGGGGCCAGGGACCGCGGGCAGTTCTTC	CSVGGGARDRGQFF
14	.	TRBV5-1	TRBD1	TRBJ1-1	TGCGCCAGCAGCCGAGGGACAGTGAACACTGAAGCTTTCTTT	CASSRGTVNTEAFF
13	.	TRBV19	.	TRBJ1-6	TGTGCCAGTAATGGCCTTACAGGTTCACCCCTCCACTTT	CASNGLTGSPLHF
13	.	TRBV5-1	.	TRBJ1-3	TGCGCCAGCAGCTTACAGAGTGGAAACACCATATATTTT	CASSLQSGNTIYF
15	.	TRBV6-5	.	TRBJ1-1	TGTGCCACCCGCGGGGACGGGGGAGCTTCGGCTGAAGCTTTCTTT	CATRGDGGASAEAFF
15	.	TRBV10-2	TRBD2	TRBJ2-1	TGCGCCAGCAGTGAGTCAAGCGGGAGGCCCCGCGAGCAGTTCTTC	CASSESSGRPREQFF
18	once	TRBV28	TRBD1	TRBJ2-6	TGTGCCAGCAGTCCCAGGACAGGGTCGACCTCTGGGGCCAACGTCCTGACTTTC	CASSPRTGSTSGANVLTF
13	few	TRBV5-8	TRBD1	TRBJ2-7	TGTGCCAGCAGCTGGGACAGTGCCTACGAGCAGTACTTC	CASSWDSAYEQYF
15	.	TRBV19	.	TRBJ1-5	TGTGCCAGTAGTATGAATGGGAGAGGCAATCAGCCCCAGCATTTT	CASSMNGRGNQPQHF
15	.	TRBV12-5	TRBD2	TRBJ2-7	TGTGCTAGTGGCCTGGCTAGCGGGATCTCCTACGAGCAGTACTTC	CASGLASGISYEQYF
14	.	TRBV7-2	.	TRBJ2-7	TGTGCCAGCAGCTTAACAGGGCTCTCCTACGAGCAGTACTTC	CASSLTGLSYEQYF
14	.	TRBV30	.	TRBJ1-1	TGTGCCTGGAGTGTAGGACAACTGAACACTGAAGCTTTCTTT	CAWSVGQLNTEAFF
18	.	TRBV5-5	.	TRBJ2-6	TGTGCCAGCAGCTCAGGGGTTCGAGGCCTCTCTGGGGCCAACGTCCTGACTTTC	CASSSGVRGLSGANVLTF
14	.	TRBV5-1	.	TRBJ1-2	TGCGCCAGCAGCCCGGACAGCGGCACGTATGGCTACACCTTC	CASSPDSGTYGYTF
12	.	TRBV4-1	.	TRBJ2-7	TGCGCCAGCAGCCAAGACGGGAACGAGCAGTACTTC	CASSQDGNEQYF
14	.	TRBV7-3	.	TRBJ2-3	TGTGCCAGCAGCTCGACTGCCAGCACAGATACGCAGTATTTT	CASSSTASTDTQYF
13	few	TRBV11-3	.	TRBJ2-7	TGTGCCAGCAGCTCCGGGACATTAAACGAGCAGTACTTC	CASSSGTLNEQYF
18	.	TRBV10-3	TRBD1	TRBJ1-5	TGTGCCATCAGTGAGTCGACGTTAGGGACAGGGGGCTATCAGCCCCAGCATTTT	CAISESTLGTGGYQPQHF
13	.	TRBV11-1	TRBD2	TRBJ2-7	TGTGCCAGCAGCCCCGGACTAGCATCCGAGCAGTACTTC	CASSPGLASEQYF